These 21 T cell receptor beta chains came from one sample sequenced in a study of cytomegalovirus exposure and HLA in healthy donors. Primers included in the PCR were 60 Vbeta and 13 Jbeta primers. Sequencing was performed with immunoSEQ multiplex PCR; in TCRdb, only in-frame clones are kept and a portion is missing. Of about 170,000 clones in the sample, approximately 72% are singletons; the top ten hold roughly 2%. The sample was PBMCs. These receptors all stem from a female donor in good health and CMV-seronegative.

J is TRBJ2-7 and V is TRBV6-1; 10 bases map to TRBD1. J was trimmed by 1 base and V by 4 bases; bases with no gene match: 4. This CDR3 comprises 15 residues. Looked up from germline, CDR1 is MNHNS and CDR2 is SASEGT. As DNA, the CDR3 is TGTGCCAGCAGTGCCGGGACAGGGGTTTCCTACGAGCAGTACTTC. Its translation is CASSAGTGVSYEQYF.

This clone has a single count. V usage is TRBV9 and J usage is TRBJ2-7, with 8 bases identical to TRBD2. This CDR3 is built from 13 residues. Trimming at V came to 4 bases and at J to 3 bases, leaving 3 bases not matched to a gene. CDR1 SGDLS and CDR2 YYNGEE come from the germline V gene. The CDR3 nucleotides read TGTGCCAGCAGCCCTGGGACTAGCTACGAGCAGTACTTC. Its protein product is CASSPGTSYEQYF.

In this sample, this clone turned up a few times. This rearrangement joins TRBV25-1 to TRBJ1-1; maybe TRBD1 (6 bases). Germline loops: CDR1 MGHDK, CDR2 SYGVNS. The CDR3 has 17 amino acids. Trimming stripped 6 bases from V and 1 base from J, with 21 bases between. The CDR3 region has the DNA TGTGCCAGCAGAGGACGCACGACAGGACGGAAGAACACTGAAGCTTTCTTT. This gives the protein CASRGRTTGRKNTEAFF.

The chain carries TRBV5-1 and TRBJ2-7, with 10 bases identical to TRBD1. The CDR3 sequence is 15 residues long. V gave up 0 bases and J gave up 5 bases; unmatched junction bases: 5. The V gene's germline CDR1 is SGHRS and CDR2 YFSETQ. DNA for the CDR3: TGCGCCAGCAGCTTGGCCGGACAGGGGGACCACGAGCAGTACTTC. This encodes CASSLAGQGDHEQYF. Full variable domain (rest looked up from reference TRBV5-1 and TRBJ2-7): KAGVTQTPRYLIKTRGQQVTLSCSPISGHRSVSWYQQTPGQGLQFLFEYFSETQRNKGNFPGRFSGRQFSNSRSEMNVSTLELGDSALYLCASSLAGQGDHEQYFGPGTRLTVT.

The chain carries TRBV19 and TRBJ1-2; TRBD1 agrees at 11 bases. Germline CDR1 is LNHDA and CDR2 is SQIVND (reference sequence). This CDR3 spans 14 amino acids. The trim removed 5 bases at V and 7 bases at J, leaving 6 bases unmatched. The CDR3 coding sequence is TGTGCCAGTAGTCCGGACAGGGGGCAAGGTGGCTACACCTTC. Protein product: CASSPDRGQGGYTF.

This CDR3 is CASSLEETGSPLDYGYTF. CDR3 nucleotides: TGTGCCAGCAGCTTAGAGGAGACAGGGTCCCCGTTGGACTATGGCTACACCTTC. The chain recombines TRBV7-8 with TRBJ1-2, with 7 bases that match TRBD1. This CDR3 comprises 18 residues. V gave up 1 base and J gave up 3 bases; unmatched junction bases: 14. The germline V gene encodes CDR1 SGHVS and CDR2 FQNEAQ. Full variable domain (outside the CDR3, taken from reference TRBV7-8 and TRBJ1-2): GAGVSQSPRYKVAKRGQDVALRCDPISGHVSLFWYQQALGQGPEFLTYFQNEAQLDKSGLPSDRFFAERPEGSVSTLKIQRTQQEDSAVYLCASSLEETGSPLDYGYTFGSGTRLTVV.

This chain joins TRBV7-9 and TRBJ1-4; the match to TRBD1 covers 8 bases. V shed 4 bases, J shed 0 bases, and the junction held 1 base outside the gene matches. This CDR3 contains 15 residues. The germline gives CDR1 SEHNR, CDR2 FQNEAQ (reference sequence). CDR3 in amino acids: CASSSGGTTNEKLFF. For the CDR3, the DNA is TGTGCCAGCAGCTCAGGGGGCACAACTAATGAAAAACTGTTTTTT.

The rearrangement links TRBV21-1 to TRBJ2-7; TRBD2 is the table's D call and was not checked against the DNA. TRBV21-1 is a pseudogene segment. The CDR3 is made up of 15 amino acids. The CDR3 here is CASSGSGTGDYEQYF. Written as DNA, the CDR3 is TGTGCCAGCAGCGGATCCGGGACTGGGGACTACGAGCAGTACTTC.

This clone has a handful of counts. V is TRBV2 and J is TRBJ1-1; D is uncertain. V gave up 5 bases and J gave up 3 bases, with 16 bases separating them. This CDR3 has 15 amino acids. In germline, CDR1 is SNHLY, CDR2 FYNNEI. The CDR3 DNA is TGTGCCAGCAGTCTTCCCCGGGTGTTGGACACTGAAGCTTTCTTT. Amino acid sequence: CASSLPRVLDTEAFF.

In this sample, this clone turned up once. V and J are TRBV27 and TRBJ2-5; 7 nucleotides match TRBD2. The length of the CDR3 is 13 residues. Per germline, CDR1 MNHEY and CDR2 SMNVEV (reference sequence). V dropped 5 bases and J dropped 7; count of bases not matched to a gene: 7. CDR3 nucleotide sequence: TGTGCCAGCAGTCTTGGACTAGTCGGGACCCAGTACTTC. The encoded protein is CASSLGLVGTQYF.

The gene calls are TRBV27 and TRBJ2-1; TRBD2 agrees at 10 bases. CDR1 and CDR2 (germline): MNHEY, SMNVEV (reference sequence). The CDR3 sequence is 18 residues long. J gave up 8 bases and V 6 bases, and 19 bases lay outside the gene matches. The CDR3 coding sequence is TGTGCCAGCAGGCCGGTCCCCCCCTCTAGCGGGAGTTTAGATGAGCAGTTCTTC. Protein product: CASRPVPPSSGSLDEQFF.

V and J are TRBV5-1 and TRBJ2-4, with 8 positions matching TRBD2. The CDR3 consists of 16 residues. V gave up 3 bases and J gave up 0 bases; unmatched junction bases: 5. CDR1 and CDR2 (germline): SGHRS, YFSETQ. CDR3 sequence: CASSWTSSLAKNIQYF. The CDR3 nucleotides read TGCGCCAGCAGCTGGACTAGCTCCCTAGCCAAAAACATTCAGTACTTC.

The chain links TRBV2 to TRBJ1-2, with D perhaps matching TRBD1 (5 bases). V lost 1 base, J lost 5 bases, and 8 bases lay in between. The CDR3 sequence is 13 residues long. Germline V gene sequence: CDR1 SNHLY, CDR2 FYNNEI. CDR3 region: CASSEGQLYGYTF. Written as DNA, the CDR3 is TGTGCCAGCAGTGAAGGACAGCTTTATGGCTACACCTTC.

CDR3 sequence (DNA): TGTGCCTGGAGTGAGAGGGGGCGCGTACCCTACGAGCAGTACTTC. Residues: CAWSERGRVPYEQYF. The V and J genes are TRBV30 and TRBJ2-7; 7 bases align to TRBD1. The V and J ends lost 1 base and 2 bases, in that order; junction bases with no gene match: 8. The CDR3 covers 15 residues. The germline V gene encodes CDR1 GTSNPN and CDR2 SVGIG (reference sequence).

The chain links TRBV29-1 to TRBJ2-1; 10 nucleotides line up with TRBD2. The germline CDR1 and CDR2 sequences are SQVTM and ANQGSEA. V lost 2 bases, J lost 4 bases, and 5 bases stayed unmatched. This CDR3 is built from 15 residues. CDR3 amino acids: CSVERASGSYNEQFF. In DNA form, the CDR3 reads TGCAGCGTTGAACGGGCTAGCGGGAGTTACAATGAGCAGTTCTTC.

The chain has TRBV5-1 and TRBJ1-1, with D unresolved. V was clipped by 3 bases and J by 0 bases, with 18 bases between them. This CDR3 comprises 17 residues. Germline V gives CDR1 SGHRS, CDR2 YFSETQ. The CDR3 DNA reads as TGCGCCAGCAGCTCAAGGCAAGGAGTGCTTATGAACACTGAAGCTTTCTTT. Amino acids: CASSSRQGVLMNTEAFF.

The chain combines TRBV5-4 with TRBJ2-7, with 11 bases that match TRBD2. The CDR3 totals 15 residues. V shed 3 bases and J 2 bases; nucleotides not matched to a gene: 4. Germline V gene data show CDR1 as SGHNT and CDR2 as YYREEE (reference sequence). CDR3 sequence (DNA): TGTGCCAGCAGCTGGAGACTAGCGGGACCCTACGAGCAGTACTTC. Its protein is CASSWRLAGPYEQYF. Together with reference TRBV5-4 and TRBJ2-7, the CDR3 gives the full variable domain: ETGVTQSPTHLIKTRGQQVTLRCSSQSGHNTVSWYQQALGQGPQFIFQYYREEENGRGNFPPRFSGLQFPNYSSELNVNALELDDSALYLCASSWRLAGPYEQYFGPGTRLTVT.

V gene TRBV19 combines with J gene TRBJ2-7; 7 bases are shared with TRBD1. Germline V gene data show CDR1 as LNHDA and CDR2 as SQIVND (reference sequence). Trimming took 4 bases from V and 6 from J; bases not matched to a gene: 6. The CDR3 length is 13 residues. The chain's CDR3 is CASSTKDRVEQYF. DNA for the CDR3: TGTGCCAGTAGTACCAAAGACAGGGTCGAGCAGTACTTC.

This clone has only a few counts. The DNA for the CDR3 is TGTGCTGTGAATTCTATGGCTGAAGCTTTCTTT. This sequence encodes CAVNSMAEAFF. V usage is TRBV30 and J usage is TRBJ1-1; D gene ambiguous. CDR1 and CDR2 (germline): GTSNPN, SVGIG (reference sequence). The CDR3 is 11 amino acids.

This clone was observed a single time. Other DNA sequences in the same sample also yield this CDR3. The V gene is TRBV5-1, the J gene TRBJ1-1; D is perhaps TRBD1 (5 bases). The germline V gene encodes CDR1 SGHRS and CDR2 YFSETQ. With 0 bases removed from V and 3 bases from J, the gap between germline ends came to 9 bases. This CDR3 contains 14 residues. The CDR3 nucleotides read TGCGCCAGCAGCTTGGTGCCGGGGGACACTGAAGCTTTCTTT. It is translated as CASSLVPGDTEAFF.

V is TRBV30 and J is TRBJ1-2, with D perhaps TRBD1 (6 bases). The ends were cut back, 7 bases at V and 8 bases at J, with 23 bases in the middle. There are 14 residues in the CDR3. Germline V gene sequence: CDR1 GTSNPN, CDR2 SVGIG (reference sequence). The CDR3 DNA reads as TGTGCCTTACCTACACAGGGACCCCTAGGAGGCTACACCTTC. This sequence encodes CALPTQGPLGGYTF.